This T cell receptor beta chain originates from a study of blood T cell repertoires in COVID-19. Overall study: The origin of the acute and convalescent COVID-19 samples was the United States, Italy and Spain.

In the original workflow: By means of reference gene primer amplification, nucleated cell counts were estimated. Measured with immunoSEQ multiplex PCR; TCRdb has only the in-frame clones, and not every one. V, J and clone size were drawn from that table, and D and trimming were deduced from the DNA. This sample has some 400,000 clones, with 80% to 90% found just once. The age range of participants was 18 to 89 years, with residence in 20 to 25 US areas. Symptom resolution, clearance, or two negative PCRs marked the recovered donors of Cohort 3. The receptor's source is a man under 40 who had recovered from COVID-19. Sequencing was done on a sample of PBMCs or T cells enriched from blood (not recorded which).

The CDR3 loop reads CASSLAGGTGELFF. CDR3 nucleotides: TGTGCTAGTAGCCTAGCGGGAGGGACCGGGGAGCTGTTTTTT. This chain links TRBV12-5 with TRBJ2-2; 12 positions match TRBD2. This CDR3 region has 14 residues. The ends lost 8 bases at V and 5 bases at J; junction bases unmatched: 3. Germline V gives CDR1 LGHNT, CDR2 FRNRAP.